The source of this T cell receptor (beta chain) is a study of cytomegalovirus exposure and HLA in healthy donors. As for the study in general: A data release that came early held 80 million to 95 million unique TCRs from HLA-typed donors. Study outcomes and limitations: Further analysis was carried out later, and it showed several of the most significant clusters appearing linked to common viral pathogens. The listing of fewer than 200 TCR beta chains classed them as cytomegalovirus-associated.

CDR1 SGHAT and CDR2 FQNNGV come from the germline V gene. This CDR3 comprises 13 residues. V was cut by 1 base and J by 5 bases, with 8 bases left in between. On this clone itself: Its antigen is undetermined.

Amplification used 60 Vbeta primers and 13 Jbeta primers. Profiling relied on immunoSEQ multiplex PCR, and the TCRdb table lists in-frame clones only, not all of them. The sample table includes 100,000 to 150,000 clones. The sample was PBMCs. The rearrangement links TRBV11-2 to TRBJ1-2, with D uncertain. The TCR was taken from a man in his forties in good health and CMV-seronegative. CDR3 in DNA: TGTGCCAGCAGCTTAGGGCAGGATTATGGCTACACCTTC. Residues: CASSLGQDYGYTF.